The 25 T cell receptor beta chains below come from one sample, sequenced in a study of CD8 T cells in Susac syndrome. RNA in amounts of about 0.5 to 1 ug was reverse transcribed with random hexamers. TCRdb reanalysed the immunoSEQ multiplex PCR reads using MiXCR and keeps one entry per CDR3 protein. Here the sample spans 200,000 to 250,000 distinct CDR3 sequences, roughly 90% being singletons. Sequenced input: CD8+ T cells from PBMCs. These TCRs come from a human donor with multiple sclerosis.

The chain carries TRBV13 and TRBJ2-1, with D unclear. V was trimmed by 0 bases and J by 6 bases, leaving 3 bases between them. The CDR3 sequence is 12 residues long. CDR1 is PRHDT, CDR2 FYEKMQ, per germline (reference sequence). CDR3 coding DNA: TGTGCCAGCAGCTTAGGGACCAATGAGCAGTTCTTC. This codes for CASSLGTNEQFF.

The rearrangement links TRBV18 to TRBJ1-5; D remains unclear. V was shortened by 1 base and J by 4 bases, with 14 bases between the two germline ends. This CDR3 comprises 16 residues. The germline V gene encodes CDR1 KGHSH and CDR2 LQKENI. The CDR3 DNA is TGTGCCAGCTCACCACGGGCGGGGTCCAGTAATCAGCCCCAGCATTTT. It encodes CASSPRAGSSNQPQHF.

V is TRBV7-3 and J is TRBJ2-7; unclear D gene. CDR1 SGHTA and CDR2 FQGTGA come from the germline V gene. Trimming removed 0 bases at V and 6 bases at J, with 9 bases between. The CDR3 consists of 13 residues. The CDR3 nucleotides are TGTGCCAGCAGCTTAACGTTGACCGCCGAGCAGTACTTC. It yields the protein CASSLTLTAEQYF.

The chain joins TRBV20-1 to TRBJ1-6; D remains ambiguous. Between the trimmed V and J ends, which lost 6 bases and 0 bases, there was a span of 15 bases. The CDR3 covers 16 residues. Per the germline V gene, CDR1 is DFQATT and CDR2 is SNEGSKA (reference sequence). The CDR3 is CSAWVVGSSYNSPLHF. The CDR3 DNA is TGCAGTGCCTGGGTTGTGGGGAGCTCCTATAATTCACCCCTCCACTTT.

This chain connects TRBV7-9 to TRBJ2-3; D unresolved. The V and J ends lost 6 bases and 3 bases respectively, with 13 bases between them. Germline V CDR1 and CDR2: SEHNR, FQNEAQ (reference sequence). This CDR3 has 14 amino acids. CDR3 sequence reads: CASRSPPRTDTQYF. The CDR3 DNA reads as TGTGCCAGCAGATCTCCGCCGAGAACAGATACGCAGTATTTT.

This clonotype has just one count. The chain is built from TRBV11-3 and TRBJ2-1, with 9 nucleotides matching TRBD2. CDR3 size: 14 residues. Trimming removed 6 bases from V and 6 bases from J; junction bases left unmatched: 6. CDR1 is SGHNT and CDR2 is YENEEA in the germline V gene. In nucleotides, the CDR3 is TGTGCCAGCAGAAATGCGGGGGGGCGCAATGAGCAGTTCTTC. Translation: CASRNAGGRNEQFF.

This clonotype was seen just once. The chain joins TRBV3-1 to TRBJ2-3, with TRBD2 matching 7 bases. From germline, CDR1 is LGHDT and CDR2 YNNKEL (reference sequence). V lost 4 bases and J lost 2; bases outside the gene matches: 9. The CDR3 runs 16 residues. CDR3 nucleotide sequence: TGTGCCAGCAGCCGAGACGGGGGGACCCACACAGATACGCAGTATTTT. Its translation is CASSRDGGTHTDTQYF.

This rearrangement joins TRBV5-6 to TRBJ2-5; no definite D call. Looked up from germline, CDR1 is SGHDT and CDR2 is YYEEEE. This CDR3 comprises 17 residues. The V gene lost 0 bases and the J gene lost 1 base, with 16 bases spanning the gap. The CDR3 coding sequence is TGTGCCAGCAGCTTGGGTCAGCGAAGCGAAGTCCAAGAGACCCAGTACTTC. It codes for CASSLGQRSEVQETQYF.

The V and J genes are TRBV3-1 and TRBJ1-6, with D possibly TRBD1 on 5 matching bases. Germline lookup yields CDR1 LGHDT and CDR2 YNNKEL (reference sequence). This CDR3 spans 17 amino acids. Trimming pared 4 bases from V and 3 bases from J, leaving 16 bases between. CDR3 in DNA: TGTGCCAGCAGCCCGCGCGGGGCCGAGGGCTATAATTCACCCCTCCACTTT. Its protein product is CASSPRGAEGYNSPLHF.

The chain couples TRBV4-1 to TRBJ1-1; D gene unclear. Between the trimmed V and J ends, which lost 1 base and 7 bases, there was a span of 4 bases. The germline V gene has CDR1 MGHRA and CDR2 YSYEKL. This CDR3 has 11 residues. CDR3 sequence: CASSQGGEAFF. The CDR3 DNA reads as TGCGCCAGCAGCCAAGGGGGTGAAGCTTTCTTT.

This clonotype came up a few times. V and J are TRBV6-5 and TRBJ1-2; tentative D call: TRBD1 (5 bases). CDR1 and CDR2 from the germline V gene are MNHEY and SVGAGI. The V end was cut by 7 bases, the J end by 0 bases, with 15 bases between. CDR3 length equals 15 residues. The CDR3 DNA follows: TGTGCCAGCATCTCACAGGTGGATGCTAACTATGGCTACACCTTC. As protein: CASISQVDANYGYTF.

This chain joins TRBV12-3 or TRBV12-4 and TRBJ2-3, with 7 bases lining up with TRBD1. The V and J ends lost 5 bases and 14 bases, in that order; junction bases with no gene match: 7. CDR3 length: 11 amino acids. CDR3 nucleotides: TGTGCCAGCAGTCGGACAGGAAGCACGTATTTT. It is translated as CASSRTGSTYF.

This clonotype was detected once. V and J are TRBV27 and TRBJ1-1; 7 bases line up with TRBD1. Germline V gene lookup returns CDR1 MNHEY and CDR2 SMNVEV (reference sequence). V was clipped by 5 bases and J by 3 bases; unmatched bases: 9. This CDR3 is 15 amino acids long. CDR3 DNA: TGTGCCAGCAGTCCCTACAGGGGTATGGACACTGAAGCTTTCTTT. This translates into CASSPYRGMDTEAFF.

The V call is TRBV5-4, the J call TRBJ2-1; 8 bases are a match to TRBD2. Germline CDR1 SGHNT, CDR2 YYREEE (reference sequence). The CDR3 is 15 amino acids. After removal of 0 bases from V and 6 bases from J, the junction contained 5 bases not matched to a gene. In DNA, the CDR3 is TGTGCCAGCAGCTTGGGTCTAGCGGGCTTCAATGAGCAGTTCTTC. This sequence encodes CASSLGLAGFNEQFF.

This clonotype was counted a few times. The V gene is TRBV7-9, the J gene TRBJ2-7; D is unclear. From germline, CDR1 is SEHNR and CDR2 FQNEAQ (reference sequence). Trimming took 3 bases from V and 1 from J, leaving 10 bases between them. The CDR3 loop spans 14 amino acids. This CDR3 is CASSFPTTSYEQYF. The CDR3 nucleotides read TGTGCCAGCAGCTTTCCAACCACATCCTACGAGCAGTACTTC.

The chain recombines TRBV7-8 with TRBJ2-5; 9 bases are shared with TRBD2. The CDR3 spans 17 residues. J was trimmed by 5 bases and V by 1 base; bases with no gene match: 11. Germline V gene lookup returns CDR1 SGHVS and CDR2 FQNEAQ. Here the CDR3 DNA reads TGTGCCAGCAGCTTAGAAGCGGCGGGAGGGCCTAAGGAGACCCAGTACTTC. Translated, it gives CASSLEAAGGPKETQYF.

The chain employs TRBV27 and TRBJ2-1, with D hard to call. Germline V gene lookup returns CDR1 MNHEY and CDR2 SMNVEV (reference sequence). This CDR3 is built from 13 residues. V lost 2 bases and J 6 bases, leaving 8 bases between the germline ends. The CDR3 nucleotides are TGTGCCAGCAGTTTAAGCCTTTTCAATGAGCAGTTCTTC. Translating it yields CASSLSLFNEQFF.

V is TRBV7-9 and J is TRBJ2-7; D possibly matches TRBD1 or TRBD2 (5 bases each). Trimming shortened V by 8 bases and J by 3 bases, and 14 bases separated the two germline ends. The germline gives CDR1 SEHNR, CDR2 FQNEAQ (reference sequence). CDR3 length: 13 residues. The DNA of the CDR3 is TGTGCCAGCGGGACCACAGCCTACTACGAGCAGTACTTC. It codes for CASGTTAYYEQYF.

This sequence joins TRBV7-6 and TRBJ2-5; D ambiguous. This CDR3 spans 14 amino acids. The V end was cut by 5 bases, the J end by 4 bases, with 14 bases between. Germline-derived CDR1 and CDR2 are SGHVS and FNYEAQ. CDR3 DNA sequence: TGTGCCAGCAGCCCGCCGAGTTACGGAGAGACCCAGTACTTC. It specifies CASSPPSYGETQYF.

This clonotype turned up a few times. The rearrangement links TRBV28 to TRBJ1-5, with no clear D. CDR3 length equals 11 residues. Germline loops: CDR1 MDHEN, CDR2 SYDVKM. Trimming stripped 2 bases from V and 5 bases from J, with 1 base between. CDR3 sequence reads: CASSLDQPQHF. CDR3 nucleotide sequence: TGTGCCAGCAGTTTAGATCAGCCCCAGCATTTT.

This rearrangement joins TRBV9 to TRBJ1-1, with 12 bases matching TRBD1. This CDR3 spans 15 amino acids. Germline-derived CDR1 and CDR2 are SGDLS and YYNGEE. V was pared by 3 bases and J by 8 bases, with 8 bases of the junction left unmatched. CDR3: CASSGLGTGGEEAFF. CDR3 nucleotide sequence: TGTGCCAGCAGCGGTCTAGGGACAGGGGGCGAAGAAGCTTTCTTT.

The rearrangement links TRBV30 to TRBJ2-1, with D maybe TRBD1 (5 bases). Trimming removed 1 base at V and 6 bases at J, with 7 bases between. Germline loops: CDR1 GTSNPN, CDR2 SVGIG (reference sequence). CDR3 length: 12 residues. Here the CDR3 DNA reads TGTGCCTGGAGTGAAGGGGTCAATGAGCAGTTCTTC. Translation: CAWSEGVNEQFF.

Here the CDR3 DNA reads TGTGCCAGCCGTGTTTGGGGCTACACCTTC. Translated, it gives CASRVWGYTF. The genes are TRBV3-1 and TRBJ1-2; no reliable D call. V lost 8 bases, J lost 8 bases, and 9 bases lay in between. CDR1 LGHDT and CDR2 YNNKEL come from the germline V gene (reference sequence). The CDR3 is 10 residues long.

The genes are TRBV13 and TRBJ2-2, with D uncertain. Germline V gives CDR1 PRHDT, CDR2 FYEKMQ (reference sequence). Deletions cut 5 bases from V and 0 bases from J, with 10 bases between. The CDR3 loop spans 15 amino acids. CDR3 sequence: CASSPETPNTGELFF. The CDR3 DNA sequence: TGTGCCAGCAGCCCGGAGACCCCGAACACCGGGGAGCTGTTTTTT.

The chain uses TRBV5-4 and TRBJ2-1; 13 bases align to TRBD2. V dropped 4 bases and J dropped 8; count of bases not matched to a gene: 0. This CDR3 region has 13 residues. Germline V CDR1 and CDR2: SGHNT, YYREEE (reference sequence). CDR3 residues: CASSGLAGDEQFF. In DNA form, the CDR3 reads TGTGCCAGCAGCGGACTAGCGGGGGATGAGCAGTTCTTC.